Sequencing of this TCR beta chain was carried out in a study of T cells in Graves' hyperthyroidism and ophthalmopathy. Regions amplified from RNA transcripts were the TCR beta CDR3 regions. The TCR CDR3 first-round RT-PCR relied on the HTBI primer set. Each CDR3 protein is one row after TCRdb ran MiXCR on the multiplex PCR reads. Found here are roughly 300,000 distinct CDR3 sequences, approximately 26% of them singletons; the top ten hold around 28%. The sample was blood. The receptor was isolated from a man in his forties or fifties with Graves' hyperthyroidism that later progressed to Graves' ophthalmopathy.

The CDR3 spells CASRDRGSGELFF. The DNA of the CDR3 is TGTGCCAGCAGGGACAGGGGGTCCGGGGAGCTGTTTTTT. The chain employs TRBV28 and TRBJ2-2; the match to TRBD1 covers 10 bases. This CDR3 region has 13 residues. The trim removed 6 bases at V and 6 bases at J, leaving 1 base unmatched. Germline loops: CDR1 MDHEN, CDR2 SYDVKM.